This T cell receptor beta chain was found in a study of cytomegalovirus exposure and HLA in healthy donors. Germline CDR1 MDHEN, CDR2 SYDVKM. The CDR3 covers 13 residues. Deletions cut 3 bases from V and 7 bases from J, with 12 bases between. The PCR was carried out with 60 Vbeta primers and 13 Jbeta primers. Here immunoSEQ multiplex PCR was the method, and the copy in TCRdb shows in-frame clones only, minus some. The sample consists of under 200,000 clones, about 81% of them appearing once. The chain combines TRBV28 with TRBJ1-2, with D uncertain. The origin of this receptor is a girl aged 2-10 years in good health and CMV-seropositive. Specimen: PBMCs. The DNA of the CDR3 is TGTGCCAGCAGTTTTGGAGGGTGGCGTGGCTACACCTTC. It is translated as CASSFGGWRGYTF.